This is a list of T cell receptor beta chains from one sample in a study of control samples from healthy donors and cancer patients. Produced via immunoSEQ multiplex PCR; TCRdb's table is partial and in-frame only. The sample yields around 170,000 clones, 90% seen once. Material for sequencing was blood. Every receptor here comes from a woman aged 50 to 60 in good health. CDR3s include the opening cysteine and the closing phenylalanine or tryptophan. The order of the fields is J gene, D gene, clone size, V gene, CDR3 DNA, CDR3 protein. A D gene is named only where the DNA matches it firmly. Some rows have no size entry. The others give once, few or many, or a class for an expanded clone.

J gene: TRBJ1-2; D gene: TRBD1; clone size: once; V gene: TRBV19; CDR3 DNA: TGTGCCAGTAGTATTCAGGGGGCCGGATATGGCTACACCTTC; CDR3 protein: CASSIQGAGYGYTF
J gene: TRBJ2-3; D gene: NA; clone size: NA; V gene: TRBV4-1; CDR3 DNA: TGCGCCAGCAGCCAAGATCAACACACTATAAGAGATACGCAGTATTTT; CDR3 protein: CASSQDQHTIRDTQYF
J gene: TRBJ2-7; D gene: NA; clone size: NA; V gene: TRBV2; CDR3 DNA: TGTGCCAGCACTCCGGGACTGCCAGCGTACGAGCAGTACTTC; CDR3 protein: CASTPGLPAYEQYF
J gene: TRBJ2-3; D gene: TRBD1; clone size: NA; V gene: TRBV19; CDR3 DNA: TGTGCCAGTAGTCTCGGGGCTAGACAGGGACGCACAGATACGCAGTATTTT; CDR3 protein: CASSLGARQGRTDTQYF
J gene: TRBJ1-2; D gene: NA; clone size: NA; V gene: TRBV7-8; CDR3 DNA: TGTGCCAGCAGCTTAGCTGTCAGGGACTATGGCTACACCTTC; CDR3 protein: CASSLAVRDYGYTF
J gene: TRBJ2-5; D gene: NA; clone size: NA; V gene: TRBV5-4; CDR3 DNA: TGTGCCAGCAGCTCCCCAGTCCTCCGAGAGACCCAGTACTTC; CDR3 protein: CASSSPVLRETQYF
J gene: TRBJ2-7; D gene: NA; clone size: NA; V gene: TRBV14; CDR3 DNA: TGTGCCAGCAGTCTCATCGGACTAATGCAGAACGAGCAGTACTTC; CDR3 protein: CASSLIGLMQNEQYF
J gene: TRBJ2-7; D gene: NA; clone size: NA; V gene: TRBV6-5; CDR3 DNA: TGTGCCAGCAGTCGGGGGACGGAATACGAGCAGTACTTC; CDR3 protein: CASSRGTEYEQYF
J gene: TRBJ2-1; D gene: TRBD2; clone size: NA; V gene: TRBV9; CDR3 DNA: TGTGCCAGCAGCGTTGGGAGCACTAGCGGTAATGAGCAGTTCTTC; CDR3 protein: CASSVGSTSGNEQFF
J gene: TRBJ2-2; D gene: TRBD1; clone size: NA; V gene: TRBV29-1; CDR3 DNA: TGCAGCGTTGCGAGGACAGGGGGGGTCGGCACCGGGGAGCTGTTTTTT; CDR3 protein: CSVARTGGVGTGELFF
J gene: TRBJ2-1; D gene: TRBD2; clone size: NA; V gene: TRBV5-4; CDR3 DNA: TGTGCCAGCAGCCCCACCTGGACTAGCGGGGGGGCGGTCGACGAGCAGTTCTTC; CDR3 protein: CASSPTWTSGGAVDEQFF
J gene: TRBJ2-3; D gene: TRBD2; clone size: once; V gene: TRBV11-2; CDR3 DNA: TGTGCCAGCAGCTCCCGTGCGGGGGGCACAGATACGCAGTATTTT; CDR3 protein: CASSSRAGGTDTQYF
J gene: TRBJ2-1; D gene: TRBD2; clone size: NA; V gene: TRBV29-1; CDR3 DNA: TGCAGCGTTGAAGCCCAGGGGACTAGCGGCAATTACAATGAGCAGTTCTTC; CDR3 protein: CSVEAQGTSGNYNEQFF
J gene: TRBJ1-1; D gene: NA; clone size: NA; V gene: TRBV27; CDR3 DNA: TGTGCCAGCAGGCCAAGATGGGGGGTGAACACTGAAGCTTTCTTT; CDR3 protein: CASRPRWGVNTEAFF
J gene: TRBJ1-1; D gene: NA; clone size: NA; V gene: TRBV7-9; CDR3 DNA: TGTGCCAGCAGTCTGGGAGGGCCAGGCGAAGCTTTCTTT; CDR3 protein: CASSLGGPGEAFF
J gene: TRBJ1-5; D gene: TRBD1; clone size: NA; V gene: TRBV30; CDR3 DNA: TGTGCCTGGAGTGTCGGGACAGTTAGCAATCAGCCCCAGCATTTT; CDR3 protein: CAWSVGTVSNQPQHF
J gene: TRBJ1-4; D gene: NA; clone size: NA; V gene: TRBV27; CDR3 DNA: TGTGCCAGCAGTTCCGGACAGACTACAACTAATGAAAAACTGTTTTTT; CDR3 protein: CASSSGQTTTNEKLFF
J gene: TRBJ2-1; D gene: NA; clone size: NA; V gene: TRBV7-8; CDR3 DNA: TGTGCCAGCAGCTTAGCCGAGGGCTCCTACAATGAGCAGTTCTTC; CDR3 protein: CASSLAEGSYNEQFF